Listed here are 14 T cell receptor beta chains from one sample, sequenced in a study of identical twins. TCRdb analysed the 5' RACE reads with MiXCR anew, one entry per CDR3 protein. Of 1.5 million or so distinct CDR3 sequences listed, about 32% are singletons. Source material: cord blood. The receptors come from a newborn girl in good health.

The chain joins TRBV10-3 to TRBJ2-5; D not resolved. Germline-derived CDR1 and CDR2 are ENHRY and SYGVKD. V was cut by 0 bases and J by 9 bases, with 14 bases left in between. The CDR3 runs to 14 residues. CDR3 in amino acids: CAISESVNSLAQYF. The CDR3 DNA is TGTGCCATCAGTGAGTCAGTGAACTCCCTGGCCCAGTACTTC.

This clonotype was found a few times. V gene TRBV3-1 combines with J gene TRBJ1-2; 11 bases are a match to TRBD1. Germline V gene data show CDR1 as LGHDT and CDR2 as YNNKEL (reference sequence). The CDR3 is made up of 16 amino acids. V trimming: 1 base; J trimming: 5 bases; junction bases outside the gene matches: 6. This CDR3 reads CASSQGPGQGVYGYTF. CDR3 nucleotide sequence: TGTGCCAGCAGCCAAGGGCCGGGACAGGGGGTTTATGGCTACACCTTC.

The chain combines TRBV2 with TRBJ2-7; D remains ambiguous. CDR1 and CDR2 from the germline V gene are SNHLY and FYNNEI. Deletions cut 6 bases from V and 3 bases from J, with 15 bases between. The CDR3 is made up of 14 amino acids. The CDR3 loop reads CASRVGQARYEQYF. The CDR3 DNA follows: TGTGCCAGCAGGGTAGGGCAGGCTCGCTACGAGCAGTACTTC.

V is TRBV20-1 and J is TRBJ1-6; possible D gene TRBD1, 6 bases. The CDR3 loop spans 14 amino acids. V was shortened by 2 bases and J by 7 bases, with 12 bases between the two germline ends. Germline CDR1 DFQATT, CDR2 SNEGSKA (reference sequence). The CDR3 region has the DNA TGCAGTGCTAGATGGGGGCAGGACAATTCACCCCTCCACTTT. Protein sequence: CSARWGQDNSPLHF.

This clonotype was found a few times. This sequence joins TRBV2 and TRBJ2-3; D tentatively reads TRBD1 or TRBD2 (6 bases each). V lost 7 bases and J lost 4, with 18 bases in between. CDR3 length: 15 residues. Germline V gene sequence: CDR1 SNHLY, CDR2 FYNNEI. The CDR3 nucleotides are TGTGCCAGCAAGGGGGGACTCCCGTGGCCAGATACGCAGTATTTT. Translation gives CASKGGLPWPDTQYF.

The chain employs TRBV12-3 or TRBV12-4 and TRBJ2-1; 8 bases map to TRBD1. J lost 4 bases, V lost 6 bases, and 8 bases had no gene match. The CDR3 has 15 amino acids. CDR3 nucleotides: TGTGCCAGCAGCGCCTCAGGACAGGGTTACAATGAGCAGTTCTTC. Residues: CASSASGQGYNEQFF.

The J gene is TRBJ1-6, the V gene TRBV4-2; D gene uncertain. Trimming stripped 0 bases from V and 8 bases from J, with 2 bases between. In germline, CDR1 is LGHNA, CDR2 YNFKEQ. There are 12 residues in the CDR3. The CDR3, as DNA: TGTGCCAGCAGCCAAGAGGATTCACCCCTCCACTTT. Translated: CASSQEDSPLHF.

The chain employs TRBV4-1 and TRBJ2-1; D gene unclear. V lost 2 bases and J 3 bases, leaving 8 bases between the germline ends. CDR1 MGHRA and CDR2 YSYEKL come from the germline V gene. The CDR3 is 14 residues long. The CDR3: CASSQLPRYNEQFF. The CDR3 DNA reads as TGCGCCAGCAGCCAATTACCCCGCTACAATGAGCAGTTCTTC.

This clonotype was seen a few times. The J gene is TRBJ1-5, the V gene TRBV24-1; no reliable D call. CDR3 length: 12 residues. Trimming pared 3 bases from V and 5 bases from J, leaving 4 bases between. In germline, CDR1 is KGHDR, CDR2 SFDVKD. The CDR3, as DNA: TGTGCCACCAGTGATAACGATCAGCCCCAGCATTTT. This gives the protein CATSDNDQPQHF.

This chain joins TRBV6-6 and TRBJ1-5; D might be TRBD1 (5 bases). V lost 2 bases and J 0 bases, leaving 11 bases between the germline ends. The CDR3 loop spans 16 amino acids. Germline V gene sequence: CDR1 MNHNY, CDR2 SVGAGI (reference sequence). DNA of the CDR3: TGTGCCAGCAGTTACAGGGAGGGGTATAGCAATCAGCCCCAGCATTTT. Translation gives CASSYREGYSNQPQHF.

This clonotype came up many times. The rearrangement joins TRBV28 to TRBJ2-1; 8 bases align to TRBD2. Germline CDR1 and CDR2: MDHEN and SYDVKM. CDR3 length: 15 residues. The V gene end was trimmed by 4 bases and the J gene end by 5 bases; junction bases not matched to a gene: 7. The CDR3 bases are TGTGCCAGCAGTTCCTTAGCGGGAAGGAACAATGAGCAGTTCTTC. This codes for CASSSLAGRNNEQFF.

This chain links TRBV30 with TRBJ1-1; a weak D match, TRBD1 (5 bases). The germline V gene encodes CDR1 GTSNPN and CDR2 SVGIG (reference sequence). V was shortened by 5 bases and J by 3 bases, with 16 bases between the two germline ends. The length of the CDR3 is 14 residues. The CDR3 nucleotides read TGTGCCTGGGTCCAGTTAGGGGTCTACACTGAAGCTTTCTTT. This translates into CAWVQLGVYTEAFF.

With respect to this clonotype: One end of the junction is discordant with germline, which a read error may explain. The chain joins TRBV6-6 to TRBJ1-6; D is unresolved. This CDR3 has 13 residues. Germline V gene data show CDR1 as MNHNY and CDR2 as SVGAGI (reference sequence). The CDR3 sequence is CASRSSYNSPPHF. CDR3 in DNA: TGTGCCAGCAGAAGCTCCTATAATTCACCCCCCCACTTT.

The chain has TRBV10-2 and TRBJ1-2; maybe TRBD1 (6 bases). CDR3 length equals 14 residues. Germline-derived CDR1 and CDR2 are WSHSY and SAAADI. Trimming shortened V by 6 bases and J by 4 bases, and 15 bases separated the two germline ends. The CDR3 loop is CASRKAGAGYGYTF. DNA for the CDR3: TGCGCCAGCAGGAAGGCAGGGGCGGGCTATGGCTACACCTTC.